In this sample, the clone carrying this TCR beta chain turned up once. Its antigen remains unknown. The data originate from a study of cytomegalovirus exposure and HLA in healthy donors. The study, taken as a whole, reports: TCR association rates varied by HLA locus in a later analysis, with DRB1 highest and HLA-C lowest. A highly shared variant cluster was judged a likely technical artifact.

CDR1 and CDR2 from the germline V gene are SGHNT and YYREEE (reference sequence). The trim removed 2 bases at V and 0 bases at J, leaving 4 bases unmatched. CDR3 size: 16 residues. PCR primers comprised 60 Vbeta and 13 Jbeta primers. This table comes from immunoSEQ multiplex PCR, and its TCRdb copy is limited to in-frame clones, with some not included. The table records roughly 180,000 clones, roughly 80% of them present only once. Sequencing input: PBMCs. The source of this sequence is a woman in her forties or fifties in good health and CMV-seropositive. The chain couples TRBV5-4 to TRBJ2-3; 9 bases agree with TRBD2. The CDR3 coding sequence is TGTGCCAGCAGCTTTCCTAGCGGGGAAAGCACAGATACGCAGTATTTT. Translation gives CASSFPSGESTDTQYF.